The 5 T cell receptor beta chains given below trace back to one sample, sequenced in a study of cytomegalovirus exposure and HLA in healthy donors. The PCR used 60 Vbeta and 13 Jbeta primers. This table comes from immunoSEQ multiplex PCR, and its TCRdb copy is limited to in-frame clones, with some not included. Of 120,000 or so clones detected, over 60% appear once; the ten largest clones hold 2.5% to 3%. Sequenced sample: PBMCs. These receptors were collected from a woman aged 55-70 years in good health and CMV-seropositive.

The chain has TRBV6-5 and TRBJ1-1, with 9 bases fitting TRBD1. Trimming took 2 bases from V and 6 from J; bases not matched to a gene: 4. Germline V CDR1 and CDR2: MNHEY, SVGAGI. The CDR3 is 14 residues long. CDR3 sequence reads: CASSYGQGLAEAFF. The CDR3 region has the DNA TGTGCCAGCAGTTACGGACAGGGGTTGGCTGAAGCTTTCTTT.

The chain recombines TRBV7-9 with TRBJ1-2, with 8 bases that match TRBD1. The germline gives CDR1 SEHNR, CDR2 FQNEAQ (reference sequence). Trimming cost V 5 bases and J 6 bases; bases outside gene matches: 2. The length of the CDR3 is 12 residues. The CDR3 bases are TGTGCCAGCAGCCGGACAGGGAATGGCTACACCTTC. Translating gives CASSRTGNGYTF.

The chain is built from TRBV28 and TRBJ2-5; 13 bases match TRBD2. The junction had 7 bases not matched to a gene; V was cut back by 7 bases and J by 5 bases. In germline, CDR1 is MDHEN, CDR2 SYDVKM. This CDR3 has 15 amino acids. The CDR3 sequence is CASNPRTSGSETQYF. The CDR3 region has the DNA TGTGCCAGCAATCCAAGGACTAGCGGGAGCGAGACCCAGTACTTC.

V usage is TRBV9 and J usage is TRBJ2-7; possible D gene TRBD2, 5 bases. The CDR3 is 16 residues long. Germline V gives CDR1 SGDLS, CDR2 YYNGEE. Trimming cost V 0 bases and J 1 base, with 14 bases left between them. DNA of the CDR3: TGTGCCAGCAGCGTAGAAGTGGGAGCAACGTCCTACGAGCAGTACTTC. Residues: CASSVEVGATSYEQYF.

The chain employs TRBV29-1 and TRBJ2-4, with 11 nucleotides matching TRBD2. Trimming at V came to 5 bases and at J to 7 bases, leaving 10 bases not matched to a gene. This CDR3 is built from 15 residues. CDR1 is SQVTM and CDR2 is ANQGSEA in the germline V gene. Here the CDR3 reads CSVLSLAGGPNIQYF. The DNA for the CDR3 is TGCAGCGTTTTAAGTTTAGCGGGAGGGCCCAACATTCAGTACTTC.